This T cell receptor (beta chain) was obtained from a study of cytomegalovirus exposure and HLA in healthy donors (dated by TCRdb to the late 2010s). In terms of the full investigation: In an earlier analysis of roughly 500 of the donors, about 260 Gb of sequence data and 90 million to 130 million unique TCR beta sequences from roughly 200 million T cells were reported. Approximately 300 gigabases of sequencing data and around 85 million unique TCR sequences made up an early release that covered 640 HLA-typed donors. Among the roughly 400 genotyped donors, more than 70% belonged to the genetic ancestry cluster associated with self-reported Caucasian donors. The study was designed to test whether signatures of past pathogen exposure could be identified by cataloging public T cell receptors. The study used immunosequencing to profile the T cell repertoires of 600 to 850 subjects and linked those repertoires to cytomegalovirus serostatus. A separate validation cohort of 90 to 150 different subjects was used in addition to the roughly 620-subject first cohort. High-throughput TCR immunosequencing, statistical association of individual TCRs with disease status, and machine learning were combined to predict cytomegalovirus infection status. A later analysis re-examined previously published TCR beta repertoires from several hundred donors and added high-resolution HLA genotyping to investigate patterns of TCR occurrence. Rather than using new phenotypic data, the later analysis identified candidate immune exposures from TCR beta sequences and from how often those sequences occurred across donors. To decide whether each TCR beta V gene segment behaved as functional or pseudogenic, an earlier analysis of 587 of the donors relied on high-throughput TCR beta sequencing. Alongside the repertoire data, information on donor age, sex, ethnicity and CMV serostatus was compiled. In a later genetic analysis, genome-wide SNP genotypes for about 65% of the 666 donors were used, and that subset was treated as a discovery cohort. Every discovery cohort repertoire had been produced on one sequencing platform. Both class I and class II loci were covered by HLA typing, at four-digit resolution. Typing coverage differed by locus: A, B, C, DRB1 and DQB1 were typed in roughly 629-630 donors, DQA1 in around 500, DPA1 in some 610, and DPB1 in just under 480. A handful of DR-DQ haplotypes were treated as single units for association and clustering because of strong linkage in the cohort. Across 398 genotyped donors of the cohort, an average of about 240,000 unique TCR beta nucleotide sequences per donor were sequenced, and around 20% of those sequences were non-productive.

Comments on this clone: The antigen this receptor binds is unknown.

The library was built by means of the immunoSEQ multiplex PCR assay. For the multiplex PCR, a mixture combining 60 forward primers for TCR Vbeta segments and 13 reverse primers for TCR Jbeta segments was used. Amplification of the CDR3 region of rearranged TCR beta genes was performed with a multiplex PCR assay on genomic DNA. Amplified TCR beta libraries were sequenced as 87-base-pair reads on the Illumina HiSeq System. The published analysis was carried out like this. A later analysis counted some 74 million unique TCR beta chains across the approximately 700 repertoires, and approximately 11 million of these chains were shared by at least two donors. Raw reads were error-corrected and collapsed into unique sequences by a nearest-neighbor algorithm in which closely related sequences were merged to remove PCR and sequencing errors. V, D and J gene segments were assigned by aligning CDR3 sequences to IMGT reference sequences. Each retained sequence needed at least a six-nucleotide match to both a V gene segment and a J gene segment. Rearrangements were classified as productive when the CDR3 lacked stop codons and remained in frame with V and J, and all other rearrangements were classified as non-productive. CDR3 was defined according to IMGT convention as the region running from the second conserved V-encoded cysteine to the conserved J-encoded phenylalanine. The earlier analysis of about 590 of the donors excluded sequences that lacked an unambiguous match to a single V gene segment. An earlier analysis of several hundred of the donors classified V segments as functional when productive rearrangements were above 56.7% and as segregating when the standard deviation between donors was above 5%. A statistical classification framework was built to diagnose cytomegalovirus status from the catalog of TCR beta chain sequences. A later analysis assigned V and J genes by comparing TCR nucleotide sequences with IMGT/GENE-DB human TR gene sequences. A later analysis assigned CDR3 sequences and most-parsimonious VDJ recombination scenarios with the TCRdist pipeline. A later analysis defined each TCR beta chain by its CDR3 amino acid sequence plus V-gene family, and excluded reads lacking a unique V-gene family. To address suspected cross-contamination and a sequencing artifact, a later analysis removed several hundred highly shared, low-generation-probability nucleotide sequences. For each public chain, a later analysis derived a clonal expansion index from normalized ranks of inferred template counts within each repertoire. In a later analysis, generation probabilities were computed using a VDJ recombination model fitted to out-of-frame rearrangements, and the results were checked against IGoR. A later analysis scored TCR-TCR, TCR-HLA and TCR-CMV co-occurrence with hypergeometric tests, applying a repertoire-size bias correction to TCR pairs. In a later analysis, false discovery rates were estimated by permuting HLA or CMV assignments 20 times. In a later analysis, co-occurring TCRs were grouped using DBSCAN, with TCRdist sequence similarity added in when clustering inside HLA-allele-positive subsets. Co-occurrence clustering excluded repertoires with fewer than 30,000 or more than 120,000 public chains, plus five with anomalous nucleotide sharing. TCRdb mirrors the immuneACCESS table, restricted to in-frame sequences. Some clones are absent from its copies; in checked studies, under half trace to an unresolved V gene, and the reason for the others is unknown. V, J and clone size reflect that table, while D and trimming were determined from the DNA. This specimen's table enumerates tens of thousands of clones. The ten most abundant clones make up approximately 1.5% of the sample.

The research as a whole found: Roughly uniform sequencing depth across donors was assumed in presence/absence analyses, although this assumption may not hold. The sequencing pipeline was judged likely to have produced a cluster of highly shared sequence variants as a technical artifact. A later genetic analysis associated a missense DCLRE1C variant with V-gene and J-gene trimming of TCR beta chains, and an independent cohort replicated the association. The only immune exposure information available for the cohort was CMV serostatus. According to a later analysis, most CMV-associated TCR beta chains appeared to be HLA-restricted, and the HLA associations seemed to be driven largely by CMV exposure. In a later analysis, around 15,000 TCR beta sequences were associated with specific HLA alleles at a false discovery rate of 0.05. Because HLA typing was unavailable for some donors at each locus, only the typed subset was used in association tests. In a later analysis, several top co-occurrence clusters were reported to appear linked to parvovirus B19, influenza, CMV and Epstein-Barr virus. Over 15 rarely observed V segments, including chromosome 9 orphons, were excluded from the earlier analysis of approximately 500 of the donors because counts were too low. In a later analysis, TCR association rates were found to vary across HLA loci, with the most associated TCRs seen for DRB1 alleles and the fewest for HLA-C alleles. A further reported finding was that TCR beta sequences accurately predicted the HLA-A and HLA-B alleles for most subjects in the first cohort. In this cohort, only TCR beta chains were sequenced, and detectable features were limited by the absence of alpha or paired-chain data. A few of the identified cytomegalovirus-associated TCR beta chains were confirmed in vitro to be specific for cytomegalovirus antigens. Correlated functional status among segregating V segments might reflect linkage disequilibrium, but an unknown experimental factor could not be ruled out. In an earlier analysis of some 500 of the donors, most TCR beta V segments were observed in productive rearrangements about 87% or about 30% of the time, broadly matching IMGT annotations. It was suggested by the authors that the approach could potentially be generalized to other disease states and immunological phenotypes. When HLA alleles, especially DR and DQ, strongly co-occurred, attributing TCR associations to individual alleles was difficult. Compared with the roughly 720-donor mean, donors in an Asian-associated ancestry cluster had fewer N-insertions in productive TCRs, according to a later genetic analysis. Cytomegalovirus status was reported to be diagnosed by the classifier with high specificity and sensitivity in both the original and validation cohorts. While some public TCRs were present in many individuals, most TCR sequences turned up only very rarely across donors. Because the 87-base-pair reads could not distinguish some IMGT-functional V segments, including TRBV6-2 and TRBV6-3, those segments were excluded. The study listed 150 to 200 TCR beta chains as associated with cytomegalovirus. Compared with equally common non-associated chains, HLA-associated TCR beta chains in a later analysis were more clonally expanded and had lower generation probabilities.

The germline V gene provides CDR1 MRHNA and CDR2 SNTAGT. V and J are truncated by 0 bases and 0 bases respectively, leaving an intervening sequence of 12 bases. The CDR3, cysteine through phenylalanine, is 17 amino acids long. Only the CDR3 portion is preserved as DNA: 51 bases, with reading frame beginning at the first base. The cohort was made up of about 670 healthy bone marrow donors. All cohort members were sampled while nominally healthy, although unrecorded immune exposures were likely present. The donor was CMV seronegative and belonged to the group of 352 seronegative cohort members. Each donor provided a peripheral blood sample, and peripheral blood mononuclear cells were used for TCR beta sequencing. Genomic DNA was extracted from the blood cell samples with the Qiagen DNeasy Blood Extraction Kit.

Sequenced sample: PBMCs. This clonotype originated in a woman aged 60-70 years in good health and CMV-seronegative. This chain joins TRBV6-4 to TRBJ2-1; the D gene is perhaps TRBD2, from 5 matching bases. The DNA is as follows: TGTGCCAGCAGTGACTCGAGCGGCCCGAACTCCTACAATGAGCAGTTCTTC. This yields the protein CASSDSSGPNSYNEQFF.